Below, 17 T cell receptor beta chains from the same sample are listed, as sequenced in a study of T cell responses to AZD1222 COVID-19 vaccine. The method was immunoSEQ multiplex PCR; TCRdb's version includes in-frame clones alone and lacks a portion of them. The sample records 150,000 or so clones, 80% to 95% being singletons. The sample here was peripheral blood, taken 28 days after the second AZD1222 dose. These receptors were obtained from an adult who received the AZD1222 COVID-19 vaccine.

The V gene is TRBV9, the J gene TRBJ2-7; unclear D gene. Between the trimmed V and J ends, which lost 3 bases and 2 bases, there was a span of 12 bases. Germline V gene sequence: CDR1 SGDLS, CDR2 YYNGEE. CDR3 length: 14 residues. CDR3 residues: CASSALPGPYEQYF. CDR3 in DNA: TGTGCCAGCAGCGCCCTCCCAGGTCCCTACGAGCAGTACTTC.

The rearrangement joins TRBV10-2 to TRBJ1-2, with TRBD1 identical over 8 bases. The CDR3 is 13 amino acids. Germline CDR1 is WSHSY and CDR2 is SAAADI. The J segment lost 0 bases and the V segment lost 8 bases, leaving 2 bases of the junction unmatched. Here the CDR3 DNA reads TGCGCCAGCGGACAGGGAGCTAACTATGGCTACACCTTC. Encoded protein: CASGQGANYGYTF.

This clone was detected once. Written as DNA, the CDR3 is TGCGCCAGCAGTCAATCGAGCCCCATGCGGAACATTCAGTACTTC. It translates to CASSQSSPMRNIQYF. V usage is TRBV23-1 and J usage is TRBJ2-4; D uncertain. TRBV23-1 carries the ORF label, with uncertain function. V dropped 0 bases and J dropped 7 bases, with 13 bases sitting between them. The CDR3 has 15 amino acids.

The V gene is TRBV12-3 or TRBV12-4, the J gene TRBJ2-3; D tentatively fits TRBD1 or TRBD2 (5 bases each). The CDR3 covers 13 residues. The CDR3 protein is CSSGGGATDTQYF. CDR3 coding DNA: TGTTCCTCCGGTGGGGGAGCAACAGATACGCAGTATTTT.

V gene TRBV3-1 (or the pseudogene TRBV3-2) combines with J gene TRBJ1-4; D is unresolved. The CDR3 totals 15 residues. The V gene's germline CDR1 is LGHDT and CDR2 YNNKEL (reference sequence). V shed 1 base and J shed 7 bases, with 13 bases lying between them. The CDR3 nucleotides are TGTGCCAGCAGCCAAGTTCCGGATCCGGGTGAAAAACTGTTTTTT. This sequence encodes CASSQVPDPGEKLFF.

The chain joins TRBV13 to TRBJ1-3; a weak D match, TRBD1 (5 bases). This CDR3 has 16 residues. CDR1 and CDR2 from the germline V gene are PRHDT and FYEKMQ (reference sequence). Trimming pared 1 base from V and 3 bases from J, leaving 13 bases between. The CDR3 sequence is CASSLEAGRGGNTIYF. The CDR3 DNA follows: TGTGCCAGCAGCTTAGAGGCAGGGAGAGGTGGAAACACCATATATTTT.

The CDR3 loop reads CAITGVSAYNEQFF. Here the CDR3 DNA reads TGTGCCATCACAGGGGTGTCGGCCTACAATGAGCAGTTCTTC. J is TRBJ2-1 and V is TRBV10-3, with D tentatively TRBD1 (6 bases). CDR1 is ENHRY and CDR2 is SYGVKD in the germline V gene. The CDR3 spans 14 residues. V shed 7 bases and J shed 2 bases, with 12 bases lying between them.

The DNA of the CDR3 is TGCGCCAGCAGCTCTCTCGGGGGGCGATTGATCGCCGGGGAGCTGTTTTTT. Protein sequence: CASSSLGGRLIAGELFF. This rearrangement joins TRBV5-1 to TRBJ2-2, with a weak D call TRBD2 (7 bases). This CDR3 region has 17 residues. Between the trimmed V and J ends, which lost 3 bases and 6 bases, there was a span of 21 bases. From germline, CDR1 is SGHRS and CDR2 YFSETQ.

The chain uses TRBV6-2 or TRBV6-3 and TRBJ1-1; 7 bases align to TRBD1. The length of the CDR3 is 15 residues. Germline values: CDR1 MNHEY, CDR2 SVGEGT. Trimming took 2 bases from V and 5 from J; bases not matched to a gene: 8. The CDR3 nucleotides read TGTGCCAGCAGTTACGTGACAGGGATGGGGACTGAAGCTTTCTTT. It translates to CASSYVTGMGTEAFF.

The rearrangement links TRBV6-1 to TRBJ1-3, with 9 nucleotides matching TRBD1. This CDR3 comprises 14 residues. The V and J ends lost 3 bases and 4 bases, in that order; junction bases with no gene match: 1. Per the germline V gene, CDR1 is MNHNS and CDR2 is SASEGT. The CDR3 DNA sequence: TGTGCCAGCAGTGAGACAGGGGGGGGAAACACCATATATTTT. It encodes CASSETGGGNTIYF.

This clone came up a few times. The chain uses TRBV4-1 and TRBJ1-3, with 7 bases fitting TRBD1. V shed 6 bases and J 2 bases; nucleotides not matched to a gene: 13. The CDR3 has 17 amino acids. Germline values: CDR1 MGHRA, CDR2 YSYEKL. The CDR3 DNA reads TGCGCCAGCAGGATTTCGGCGACGAGGGGGCCTGGAAACACCATATATTTT. Protein: CASRISATRGPGNTIYF.

J is TRBJ2-3 and V is TRBV6-5; 7 bases agree with TRBD2. Germline V gene data show CDR1 as MNHEY and CDR2 as SVGAGI. The CDR3 totals 13 residues. The DNA of the CDR3 is TGTGCTTCGGGGAGGGGAGGCACAGATACGCAGTATTTT. Translated, it gives CASGRGGTDTQYF.

V and J are TRBV28 and TRBJ1-2, with D hard to call. The CDR3 has 12 amino acids. V was pared by 6 bases and J by 4 bases, with 9 bases between. Germline V gene data show CDR1 as MDHEN and CDR2 as SYDVKM. Written as DNA, the CDR3 is TGTGCCAGCAGCACACCGAGCTATGGCTACACCTTC. Amino acids: CASSTPSYGYTF.

J is TRBJ2-5 and V is TRBV7-3, with D perhaps matching TRBD1 (6 bases). The CDR3 is 15 residues long. Germline CDR1 SGHTA, CDR2 FQGTGA. Trimming pared 1 base from V and 2 bases from J, leaving 11 bases between. The CDR3 DNA is TGTGCCAGCAGCTTAAATGGGGGCCGACAAGAGACCCAGTACTTC. Protein product: CASSLNGGRQETQYF.

The chain uses TRBV6-2 or TRBV6-3 and TRBJ2-5, with D tentatively TRBD2 (5 bases). CDR1 MNHEY and CDR2 SVGEGT come from the germline V gene. The CDR3 consists of 15 residues. V was cut by 4 bases and J by 1 base, with 13 bases left in between. Here the CDR3 reads CASSSIGAGQETQYF. The CDR3 region has the DNA TGTGCCAGCAGTTCTATTGGCGCGGGCCAAGAGACCCAGTACTTC.

The DNA of the CDR3 is TGTGCCAGCAGTCCCCGGACAGGGAACTACGAGCAGTACTTC. The encoded protein is CASSPRTGNYEQYF. The chain recombines TRBV6-5 with TRBJ2-7; 8 bases align to TRBD1. The V and J ends lost 5 bases and 3 bases, in that order; junction bases with no gene match: 6. This CDR3 has 14 amino acids. CDR1 is MNHEY, CDR2 SVGAGI, per germline.

The J gene is TRBJ1-5, the V gene TRBV28; maybe TRBD1 (6 bases). The CDR3 loop spans 14 amino acids. Germline V gene data show CDR1 as MDHEN and CDR2 as SYDVKM. Trimming left V 4 bases short and J 6 bases short, with 13 bases between. The CDR3 spells CASSSSTGPQPQHF. CDR3 sequence (DNA): TGTGCCAGCAGTTCAAGTACAGGGCCTCAGCCCCAGCATTTT. Looking up the rest from reference TRBV28 and TRBJ1-5 gives the full variable domain: DVKVTQSSRYLVKRTGEKVFLECVQDMDHENMFWYRQDPGLGLRLIYFSYDVKMKEKGDIPEGYSVSREKKERFSLILESASTNQTSMYLCASSSSTGPQPQHFGDGTRLSIL.